This TCR beta chain came from a study of T cell repertoires in cytomegalovirus infection. V was trimmed by 1 base and J by 7 bases, leaving 8 bases between them. Germline lookup yields CDR1 SGHTA and CDR2 FQGTGA. There are 13 residues in the CDR3. One entry per CDR3 protein, called by TCRdb with MiXCR from the reads. This table has hundreds of thousands of distinct CDR3 sequences, 6% to 8% appearing once. This clonotype appeared many times. This receptor was identified in a human donor in good health (CMV status not recorded). Some clones in this sample may be carry-over from other donors' samples. The chain couples TRBV7-3 to TRBJ2-1; no definite D call. Sequencing was carried out using PBMCs. The CDR3 coding sequence is TGTGCCAGCAGCTTAAGTCTAGGGAATGAGCAGTTCTTC. This sequence encodes CASSLSLGNEQFF. Complete variable domain (other parts from reference TRBV7-3 and TRBJ2-1): GAGVSQTPSNKVTEKGKYVELRCDPISGHTALYWYRQSLGQGPEFLIYFQGTGAADDSGLPNDRFFAVRPEGSVSTLKIQRTERGDSAVYLCASSLSLGNEQFFGPGTRLTVL.